A selection of T cell receptor beta chains follows, all from one sample in a study of shared clonotypes between healthy human individuals. TCRdb keeps only in-frame clones here, not all; method: immunoSEQ multiplex PCR. The profile shows about 590,000 clones, just under 97% of them singletons. The sequenced sample was naive CD8+ T cells sorted from blood. These receptors originate from a woman aged 25-40 years in good health. Both conserved end residues are part of each CDR3. The order of the fields is CDR3 DNA, CDR3 protein, D gene, V gene, clone size, J gene. The D gene is left open where the match is weak. Part of the rows lack a size; the others show once, few, many or a class for expanded clones.

cdr3_nt: TGTGCCAGCAGCAACTCCTACGAGCAGTACTTC
cdr3_aa: CASSNSYEQYF
d_call: NA
v_call: TRBV7-9
clone_size: NA
j_call: TRBJ2-7

cdr3_nt: TGTGCCAGCAGTTTAGTGACAGGGGATGGCTACACCTTC
cdr3_aa: CASSLVTGDGYTF
d_call: TRBD1
v_call: TRBV27
clone_size: once
j_call: TRBJ1-2

cdr3_nt: TGTGCCAGCAGCCCCAGGTGGGAACACACTGAAGCTTTCTTT
cdr3_aa: CASSPRWEHTEAFF
d_call: NA
v_call: TRBV5-6
clone_size: NA
j_call: TRBJ1-1

cdr3_nt: TGTGCCAGCGGATTAGCGGGAATCAATGAGCAGTTCTTC
cdr3_aa: CASGLAGINEQFF
d_call: TRBD2
v_call: TRBV11-1
clone_size: once
j_call: TRBJ2-1

cdr3_nt: TGTGCCAGCAGCTTCCGGGACAGGGGAAGCGGAAAACTGTTTTTT
cdr3_aa: CASSFRDRGSGKLFF
d_call: TRBD1
v_call: TRBV11-3
clone_size: NA
j_call: TRBJ1-4

cdr3_nt: TGTGCCACCAGCAATGGCAGGGGGCTTTGGGAGCAGTACTTC
cdr3_aa: CATSNGRGLWEQYF
d_call: TRBD1
v_call: TRBV15
clone_size: NA
j_call: TRBJ2-7

cdr3_nt: TGTGCCAGCATGTTTTGGGTAGACCGCCTTCGGAATGAGCAGTTCTTC
cdr3_aa: CASMFWVDRLRNEQFF
d_call: NA
v_call: TRBV5-6
clone_size: NA
j_call: TRBJ2-1

cdr3_nt: TGTGCCAGCAGTCCTCTCTCTGGCGGGGCCTACGAGCAGTACTTC
cdr3_aa: CASSPLSGGAYEQYF
d_call: NA
v_call: TRBV28
clone_size: once
j_call: TRBJ2-7

cdr3_nt: TGTGCCAGCAGCCCTGGAGTTCCGGGACTAGGGACCAATGAGCAGTTCTTC
cdr3_aa: CASSPGVPGLGTNEQFF
d_call: TRBD2
v_call: TRBV5-4
clone_size: NA
j_call: TRBJ2-1

cdr3_nt: TGTGCCAGCAGTCTCGGGAGCACCCGGAACACCATATATTTT
cdr3_aa: CASSLGSTRNTIYF
d_call: NA
v_call: TRBV7-9
clone_size: few
j_call: TRBJ1-3

cdr3_nt: TGTGCCAGCAGCGTAGGTGGGGACAGGGGCCGGGCTTTCTTT
cdr3_aa: CASSVGGDRGRAFF
d_call: TRBD1
v_call: TRBV9
clone_size: NA
j_call: TRBJ1-1

cdr3_nt: TGCGCCAGCAATGGTGGGGCCAACGTCCTGACTTTC
cdr3_aa: CASNGGANVLTF
d_call: NA
v_call: TRBV10-2
clone_size: NA
j_call: TRBJ2-6

cdr3_nt: TGTGCCAGCAGCCAATCGAAGGGGCTAGCGGGAGGGAAGGCAGATACGCAGTATTTT
cdr3_aa: CASSQSKGLAGGKADTQYF
d_call: TRBD2
v_call: TRBV7-9
clone_size: NA
j_call: TRBJ2-3

cdr3_nt: TGTGCCAGCAGCCCAGCGGGGGGAAGGGGGACCAATAGCAATCAGCCCCAGCATTTT
cdr3_aa: CASSPAGGRGTNSNQPQHF
d_call: NA
v_call: TRBV7-8
clone_size: few
j_call: TRBJ1-5

cdr3_nt: TGTGCCAGTACGGACAGGGGTTCCTACAATGAGCAGTTCTTC
cdr3_aa: CASTDRGSYNEQFF
d_call: TRBD1
v_call: TRBV19
clone_size: NA
j_call: TRBJ2-1

cdr3_nt: TGTGCCAGCAGCTTGGCCGGGATGGCGGGAGGTACCTCCTACGAGCAGTACTTC
cdr3_aa: CASSLAGMAGGTSYEQYF
d_call: TRBD2
v_call: TRBV5-6
clone_size: NA
j_call: TRBJ2-7

cdr3_nt: TGTGCCAGCCTACTAGCGGGGTTTGAGTATACCCAGTACTTC
cdr3_aa: CASLLAGFEYTQYF
d_call: TRBD2
v_call: TRBV2
clone_size: NA
j_call: TRBJ2-5

cdr3_nt: TGTGCCAGCAGCCTAGGTGCGGTCCTTGGCTACACCTTC
cdr3_aa: CASSLGAVLGYTF
d_call: NA
v_call: TRBV14
clone_size: NA
j_call: TRBJ1-2

cdr3_nt: TGTGCCAGCAGTGAAACATTCTCTGGGGCCAACGTCCTGACTTTC
cdr3_aa: CASSETFSGANVLTF
d_call: NA
v_call: TRBV2
clone_size: NA
j_call: TRBJ2-6

cdr3_nt: TGTGCCAGCCCACAGGTTAACACCGGGGAGCTGTTTTTT
cdr3_aa: CASPQVNTGELFF
d_call: NA
v_call: TRBV7-2
clone_size: once
j_call: TRBJ2-2

cdr3_nt: TGTGCCAGCAGCGGGGGAACGACTAACACTGAAGTTTTCTTT
cdr3_aa: CASSGGTTNTEVFF
d_call: NA
v_call: TRBV9
clone_size: NA
j_call: TRBJ1-1

cdr3_nt: TGTGCCAGCAGTGACGGCACCGGGGAGCTGTTTTTT
cdr3_aa: CASSDGTGELFF
d_call: NA
v_call: TRBV6-4
clone_size: NA
j_call: TRBJ2-2

cdr3_nt: TGTGCCAGCAGTTTGTCGTTTGGTTTCACCGGGGAGCTGTTTTTT
cdr3_aa: CASSLSFGFTGELFF
d_call: NA
v_call: TRBV27
clone_size: NA
j_call: TRBJ2-2

cdr3_nt: TGTGCCAGCAGTTTATCACTAGCGGGAGTGCGAGAGCAGTACTTC
cdr3_aa: CASSLSLAGVREQYF
d_call: TRBD2
v_call: TRBV27
clone_size: NA
j_call: TRBJ2-7

cdr3_nt: TGTGCCAGCAGTTACTCGGTAGGGGAACGCACCGGGGAGCTGTTTTTT
cdr3_aa: CASSYSVGERTGELFF
d_call: NA
v_call: TRBV6-5
clone_size: once
j_call: TRBJ2-2

cdr3_nt: TGTGCCAGCAGCGCAGGAATTACTGGAAACACCATATATTTT
cdr3_aa: CASSAGITGNTIYF
d_call: NA
v_call: TRBV9
clone_size: NA
j_call: TRBJ1-3

cdr3_nt: TGTGCCAGCAGTCCGACCAGTAGGGTTAACTATGGCTACACCTTC
cdr3_aa: CASSPTSRVNYGYTF
d_call: NA
v_call: TRBV28
clone_size: NA
j_call: TRBJ1-2

cdr3_nt: TGTGCCAGCAGCCAGGTGGCACTCTACGAGCAGTACTTC
cdr3_aa: CASSQVALYEQYF
d_call: NA
v_call: TRBV27
clone_size: NA
j_call: TRBJ2-7

cdr3_nt: TGTGCCAGCAGTCTCGACACCTCCTACTCCTACGAGCAGTACTTC
cdr3_aa: CASSLDTSYSYEQYF
d_call: NA
v_call: TRBV6-1
clone_size: once
j_call: TRBJ2-7

cdr3_nt: TGTGCCAGCAGTTACGAGGCAGGAGTCGGCTACACCTTC
cdr3_aa: CASSYEAGVGYTF
d_call: NA
v_call: TRBV6-6
clone_size: NA
j_call: TRBJ1-2

cdr3_nt: TGTGCCAGCAGTTTATATCCACAGGCCCCCACAGGGAATGAGCAGTTCTTC
cdr3_aa: CASSLYPQAPTGNEQFF
d_call: NA
v_call: TRBV27
clone_size: NA
j_call: TRBJ2-1

cdr3_nt: TGCAGCGTTGAAAGGGGGGAGACAGATACGCAGTATTTT
cdr3_aa: CSVERGETDTQYF
d_call: NA
v_call: TRBV29-1
clone_size: NA
j_call: TRBJ2-3

cdr3_nt: TGTGCCAGCAGATACCGGGACAGGGGGCTCGAGCAGTACTTC
cdr3_aa: CASRYRDRGLEQYF
d_call: TRBD1
v_call: TRBV28
clone_size: once
j_call: TRBJ2-7

cdr3_nt: TGTGCCAGCAGTTTATCCAGGGCCGGGGAGCTGTTTTTT
cdr3_aa: CASSLSRAGELFF
d_call: NA
v_call: TRBV27
clone_size: NA
j_call: TRBJ2-2

cdr3_nt: TGTGCCGAAGGGAGGGATCCTCCAGATACGCAGTATTTT
cdr3_aa: CAEGRDPPDTQYF
d_call: TRBD2
v_call: TRBV2
clone_size: NA
j_call: TRBJ2-3

cdr3_nt: TGTGCCAGCAGCCACCCGGGACTCACTTACAATGAGCAGTTCTTC
cdr3_aa: CASSHPGLTYNEQFF
d_call: NA
v_call: TRBV7-9
clone_size: once
j_call: TRBJ2-1

cdr3_nt: TGTGCCATCCGACTAGCGGGGGTCTACAATGAGCAGTTCTTC
cdr3_aa: CAIRLAGVYNEQFF
d_call: TRBD2
v_call: TRBV10-3
clone_size: NA
j_call: TRBJ2-1

cdr3_nt: TGTGCCAGCATGGAGGGAGTAGCGGGAGTTGGCGAGCAGTACTTC
cdr3_aa: CASMEGVAGVGEQYF
d_call: TRBD2
v_call: TRBV13
clone_size: NA
j_call: TRBJ2-7

cdr3_nt: TGTGCCAGCCGAGATCTTGGAACCCGTCCGTTAAGAGAGACCCAGTACTTC
cdr3_aa: CASRDLGTRPLRETQYF
d_call: NA
v_call: TRBV28
clone_size: NA
j_call: TRBJ2-5

cdr3_nt: TGTGCCAGCAGCACACAGGTTAACCCCTACGAGCAGTACTTC
cdr3_aa: CASSTQVNPYEQYF
d_call: NA
v_call: TRBV9
clone_size: NA
j_call: TRBJ2-7

cdr3_nt: TGTGCCTCAAGGGGGGGATACACTGAAGCTTTCTTT
cdr3_aa: CASRGGYTEAFF
d_call: NA
v_call: TRBV19
clone_size: NA
j_call: TRBJ1-1